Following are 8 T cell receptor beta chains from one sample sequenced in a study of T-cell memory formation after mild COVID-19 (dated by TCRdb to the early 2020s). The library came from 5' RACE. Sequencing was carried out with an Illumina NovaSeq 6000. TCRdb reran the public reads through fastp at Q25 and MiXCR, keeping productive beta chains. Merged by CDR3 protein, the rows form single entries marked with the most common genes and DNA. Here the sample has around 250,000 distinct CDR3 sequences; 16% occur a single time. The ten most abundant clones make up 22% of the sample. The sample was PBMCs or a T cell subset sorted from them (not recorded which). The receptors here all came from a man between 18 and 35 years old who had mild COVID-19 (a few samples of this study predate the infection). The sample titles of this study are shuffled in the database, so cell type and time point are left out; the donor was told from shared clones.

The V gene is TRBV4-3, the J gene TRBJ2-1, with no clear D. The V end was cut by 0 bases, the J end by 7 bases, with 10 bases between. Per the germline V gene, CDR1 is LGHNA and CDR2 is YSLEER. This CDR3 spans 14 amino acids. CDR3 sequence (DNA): TGCGCCAGCAGCCAAGAACCTTATGGGAATGAGCAGTTCTTC. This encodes CASSQEPYGNEQFF.

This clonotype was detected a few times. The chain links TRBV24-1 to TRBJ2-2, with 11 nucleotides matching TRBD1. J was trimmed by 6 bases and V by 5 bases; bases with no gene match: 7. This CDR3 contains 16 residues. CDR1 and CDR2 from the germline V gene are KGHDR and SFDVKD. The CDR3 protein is CATSARDRGSAGELFF. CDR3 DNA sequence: TGTGCCACCAGTGCCAGGGACAGGGGGAGCGCCGGGGAGCTGTTTTTT.

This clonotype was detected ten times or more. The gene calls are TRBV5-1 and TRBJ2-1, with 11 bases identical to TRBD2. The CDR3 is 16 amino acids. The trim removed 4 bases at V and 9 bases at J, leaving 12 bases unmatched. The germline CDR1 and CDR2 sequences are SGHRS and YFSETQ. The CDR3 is CASSDTLAGGHSEQFF. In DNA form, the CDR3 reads TGCGCCAGCAGCGACACCCTAGCGGGGGGACATAGTGAGCAGTTCTTC.

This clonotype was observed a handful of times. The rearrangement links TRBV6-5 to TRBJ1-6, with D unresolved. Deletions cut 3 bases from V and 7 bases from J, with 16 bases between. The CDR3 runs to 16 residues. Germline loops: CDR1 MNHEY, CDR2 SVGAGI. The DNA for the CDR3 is TGTGCCAGCAGTTATCTAGCCTGGACGGGGAATTCACCCCTCCACTTT. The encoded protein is CASSYLAWTGNSPLHF.

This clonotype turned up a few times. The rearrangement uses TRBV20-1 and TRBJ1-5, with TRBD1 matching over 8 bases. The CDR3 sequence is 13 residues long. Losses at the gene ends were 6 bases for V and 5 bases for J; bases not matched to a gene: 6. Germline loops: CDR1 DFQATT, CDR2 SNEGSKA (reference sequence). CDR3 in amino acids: CSARGQGDQPQHF. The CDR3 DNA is TGCAGTGCGCGCGGACAGGGCGATCAGCCCCAGCATTTT.

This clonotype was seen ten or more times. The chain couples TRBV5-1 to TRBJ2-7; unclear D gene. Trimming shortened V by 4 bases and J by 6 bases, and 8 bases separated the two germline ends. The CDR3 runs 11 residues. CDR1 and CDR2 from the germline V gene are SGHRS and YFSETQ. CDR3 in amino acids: CASSLGPEQYF. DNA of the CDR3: TGCGCCAGCAGCCTCGGGCCCGAGCAGTACTTC.

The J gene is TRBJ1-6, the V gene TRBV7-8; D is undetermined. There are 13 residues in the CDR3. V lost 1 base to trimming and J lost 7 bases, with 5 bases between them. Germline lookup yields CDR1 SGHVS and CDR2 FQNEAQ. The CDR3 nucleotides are TGTGCCAGCAGCTTAGTGGGGAATTCACCCCTCCACTTT. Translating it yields CASSLVGNSPLHF.

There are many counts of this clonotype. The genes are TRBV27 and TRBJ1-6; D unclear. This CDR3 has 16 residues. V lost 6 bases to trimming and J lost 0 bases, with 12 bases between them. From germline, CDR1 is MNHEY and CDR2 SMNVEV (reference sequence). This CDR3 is CASRPPGSSYNSPLHF. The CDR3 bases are TGTGCCAGCAGGCCCCCCGGGAGCTCCTATAATTCACCCCTCCACTTT.